A single sample is the source of the 30 T cell receptor beta chains below, sequenced in a study of blood T cell repertoires in COVID-19. Generated by immunoSEQ multiplex PCR, the TCRdb table keeps only in-frame clones and is missing some. The sample contains 400,000 to 500,000 clones, roughly 90% of which appear only once. The sequencing input was PBMCs or T cells enriched from blood (not recorded which). The receptors were sampled from a middle-aged woman who had recovered from COVID-19.

This clone was recorded a few times. The chain carries TRBV27 and TRBJ2-7; possibly TRBD1 for D (6 bases). Germline values: CDR1 MNHEY, CDR2 SMNVEV (reference sequence). The CDR3 length is 14 residues. V was shortened by 5 bases and J by 2 bases, with 13 bases between the two germline ends. DNA for the CDR3: TGTGCCAGCAGTACCCCGGGACACCCCTACGAGCAGTACTTC. Amino acid sequence: CASSTPGHPYEQYF.

The chain joins TRBV7-9 to TRBJ1-2; D uncertain. V was trimmed by 1 base and J by 2 bases, leaving 8 bases between them. Germline V gene data show CDR1 as SEHNR and CDR2 as FQNEAQ (reference sequence). The CDR3 is 14 residues long. This CDR3 is CASSLDTFNYGYTF. The CDR3 region has the DNA TGTGCCAGCAGCTTAGACACCTTCAACTATGGCTACACCTTC. The whole variable domain, filled in from reference TRBV7-9 and TRBJ1-2, reads DTGVSQNPRHKITKRGQNVTFRCDPISEHNRLYWYRQTLGQGPEFLTYFQNEAQLEKSRLLSDRFSAERPKGSFSTLEIQRTEQGDSAMYLCASSLDTFNYGYTFGSGTRLTVV.

DNA for the CDR3: TGTGCCAGCAGCCAAGAGGCTAGCGGCTATTACGAGCAGTACTTC. Protein sequence: CASSQEASGYYEQYF. The V and J genes are TRBV4-2 and TRBJ2-7; the match to TRBD2 covers 7 bases. CDR3 length: 15 amino acids. CDR1 is LGHNA and CDR2 is YNFKEQ in the germline V gene. V dropped 0 bases and J dropped 4; count of bases not matched to a gene: 6.

The chain joins TRBV3-1 (or the pseudogene TRBV3-2) to TRBJ1-3; TRBD1 matches at 8 bases. CDR1 is LGHDT, CDR2 YNNKEL, per germline (reference sequence). V was pared by 1 base and J by 0 bases, with 8 bases of the junction left unmatched. The CDR3 covers 18 residues. DNA for the CDR3: TGTGCCAGCAGCCAAGGACAGGGGCACCTCTTCTCTGGAAACACCATATATTTT. This gives the protein CASSQGQGHLFSGNTIYF.

The genes are TRBV5-5 and TRBJ1-4; D is ambiguous. The CDR3 contains 15 residues. The germline V gene has CDR1 SGHKS and CDR2 YYEKEE (reference sequence). Trimming shortened V by 4 bases and J by 1 base, and 11 bases separated the two germline ends. In DNA form, the CDR3 reads TGTGCCAGCAGCCCGCCGGTCCTAACTAATGAAAAACTGTTTTTT. It translates to CASSPPVLTNEKLFF.

J is TRBJ1-2 and V is TRBV27, with 8 nucleotides matching TRBD1. CDR3 size: 14 residues. Germline V CDR1 and CDR2: MNHEY, SMNVEV (reference sequence). V dropped 4 bases and J dropped 7; count of bases not matched to a gene: 8. Here the CDR3 reads CASSYHGQGGGYTF. The CDR3 DNA follows: TGTGCCAGCAGTTACCACGGACAGGGCGGTGGCTACACCTTC.

The gene calls are TRBV28 and TRBJ1-4, with 9 bases aligning to TRBD1. CDR1 is MDHEN, CDR2 SYDVKM, per germline. V lost 2 bases and J lost 0; bases outside the gene matches: 7. The CDR3 runs to 18 residues. The CDR3 region has the DNA TGTGCCAGCAGTTTAGGGGGACAGGGTCCTGCAACTAATGAAAAACTGTTTTTT. Protein sequence: CASSLGGQGPATNEKLFF.

This sequence joins TRBV6-1 and TRBJ1-1, with D hard to call. Germline CDR1 MNHNS, CDR2 SASEGT. There are 17 residues in the CDR3. V dropped 3 bases and J dropped 5 bases, with 22 bases sitting between them. The CDR3 DNA reads as TGTGCCAGCAGTGATCCACCCCCTCGTGGAGTAGATACTGAAGCTTTCTTT. Translation gives CASSDPPPRGVDTEAFF.

V and J are TRBV7-8 and TRBJ1-5, with D perhaps TRBD1 (6 bases). Germline V gene sequence: CDR1 SGHVS, CDR2 FQNEAQ. The CDR3 totals 12 residues. The ends were cut back, 5 bases at V and 7 bases at J, with 9 bases in the middle. The CDR3, as DNA: TGTGCCAGCAGCCCAGACAGGCAGCCCCAGCATTTT. As protein: CASSPDRQPQHF. Full variable domain (outside the CDR3, taken from reference TRBV7-8 and TRBJ1-5): GAGVSQSPRYKVAKRGQDVALRCDPISGHVSLFWYQQALGQGPEFLTYFQNEAQLDKSGLPSDRFFAERPEGSVSTLKIQRTQQEDSAVYLCASSPDRQPQHFGDGTRLSIL.

The chain uses TRBV2 and TRBJ2-3; TRBD2 agrees at 7 bases. Germline V CDR1 and CDR2: SNHLY, FYNNEI. This CDR3 comprises 15 residues. With 7 bases clipped from V and 2 bases from J, the junction kept 9 bases outside the gene matches. Here the CDR3 DNA reads TGTGCCAGCAATTTCGGGAGGCCCAACACAGATACGCAGTATTTT. It encodes CASNFGRPNTDTQYF.

This sequence joins TRBV10-3 and TRBJ2-7; TRBD2 matches at 7 bases. This CDR3 is built from 12 residues. V dropped 8 bases and J dropped 6; count of bases not matched to a gene: 7. Germline V lookup: CDR1 ENHRY, CDR2 SYGVKD. The CDR3 DNA reads as TGTGCCATCGGGGAGGGCCCCCTCGAGCAGTACTTC. Residues: CAIGEGPLEQYF.

The chain combines TRBV6-6 with TRBJ2-2; TRBD2 agrees at 14 bases. The CDR3 loop spans 16 amino acids. The germline V gene encodes CDR1 MNHNY and CDR2 SVGAGI (reference sequence). The J segment lost 7 bases and the V segment lost 6 bases, leaving 7 bases of the junction unmatched. The CDR3 loop reads CASRQGLAGARGELFF. In DNA form, the CDR3 reads TGTGCCAGCAGACAGGGACTAGCGGGAGCGCGCGGGGAGCTGTTTTTT.

V and J are TRBV4-3 and TRBJ1-6; 8 nucleotides match TRBD1. The CDR3 extends over 15 amino acids. Germline values: CDR1 LGHNA, CDR2 YSLEER. The V and J ends lost 4 bases and 7 bases, in that order; junction bases with no gene match: 6. CDR3 sequence: CASSPTDRDNSPLHF. The CDR3 nucleotides are TGCGCCAGCAGCCCAACGGACAGGGACAATTCACCCCTCCACTTT.

The rearrangement links TRBV15 to TRBJ2-7, with 9 bases lining up with TRBD2. The V segment lost 1 base and the J segment 7 bases; nucleotides outside the gene matches: 2. This CDR3 region has 13 residues. Per the germline V gene, CDR1 is LNHNV and CDR2 is YYDKDF (reference sequence). The CDR3, as DNA: TGTGCCACCAGCAGAGGACTAGCGGATGAGCAGTACTTC. Protein product: CATSRGLADEQYF.

A single count supports this clone. The chain uses TRBV19 and TRBJ2-1, with a weak D call TRBD1 (6 bases). V was trimmed by 3 bases and J by 3 bases, leaving 12 bases between them. CDR3 length: 15 residues. Germline-derived CDR1 and CDR2 are LNHDA and SQIVND (reference sequence). As DNA, the CDR3 is TGTGCCAGTAGTATGGATTGGGGACACTACAATGAGCAGTTCTTC. It translates to CASSMDWGHYNEQFF. Variable domain in full (rest from reference TRBV19 and TRBJ2-1): DGGITQSPKYLFRKEGQNVTLSCEQNLNHDAMYWYRQDPGQGLRLIYYSQIVNDFQKGDIAEGYSVSREKKESFPLTVTSAQKNPTAFYLCASSMDWGHYNEQFFGPGTRLTVL.

This sequence joins TRBV7-2 and TRBJ1-5; D gene ambiguous. V dropped 1 base and J dropped 4 bases, with 17 bases sitting between them. The CDR3 contains 17 residues. Germline assignment: CDR1 SGHTA and CDR2 FQGNSA. The CDR3 region is CASSLGSRFNENQPQHF. The CDR3 DNA reads as TGTGCCAGCAGCTTAGGTTCCCGATTCAATGAGAATCAGCCCCAGCATTTT.

The chain employs TRBV19 and TRBJ2-1, with D perhaps matching TRBD2 (6 bases). This CDR3 comprises 12 residues. V was clipped by 5 bases and J by 8 bases, with 10 bases between them. CDR1 LNHDA and CDR2 SQIVND come from the germline V gene (reference sequence). DNA for the CDR3: TGTGCCAGTAGTGTCCCTAGCGATGAGCAGTTCTTC. Translation: CASSVPSDEQFF.

V and J are TRBV30 and TRBJ1-6; TRBD1 agrees at 7 bases. The V gene end was trimmed by 3 bases and the J gene end by 0 bases; junction bases not matched to a gene: 5. The CDR3 runs 16 residues. Germline loops: CDR1 GTSNPN, CDR2 SVGIG (reference sequence). The CDR3 here is CAWRSGGISYNSPLHF. DNA of the CDR3: TGTGCCTGGAGGTCAGGGGGAATCTCCTATAATTCACCCCTCCACTTT.

The sample holds one count of this clone. The chain has TRBV7-2 and TRBJ1-1, with D perhaps TRBD1 (5 bases). Germline-derived CDR1 and CDR2 are SGHTA and FQGNSA. This CDR3 spans 14 amino acids. V lost 6 bases, J lost 6 bases, and 17 bases lay in between. The CDR3 DNA is TGTGCCAGCAGGGCTACGGTAAGGGGCGCTGAAGCTTTCTTT. The encoded protein is CASRATVRGAEAFF.

The J gene is TRBJ1-1, the V gene TRBV25-1; 7 bases fit TRBD1. Germline V CDR1 and CDR2: MGHDK, SYGVNS. The CDR3 is 14 amino acids. Trimming at V came to 2 bases and at J to 4 bases, leaving 4 bases not matched to a gene. The CDR3 nucleotides are TGTGCCAGCAGTGAAAACTACAGGGGCACTGAAGCTTTCTTT. Translation: CASSENYRGTEAFF.

A note on this clone: Other DNA sequences within the sample encode an identical CDR3. This CDR3 reads CASSLGSSYNEQFF. The CDR3 bases are TGTGCCAGCAGTTTAGGGAGCTCCTACAATGAGCAGTTCTTC. The rearrangement joins TRBV27 to TRBJ2-1; tentative D call: TRBD2 (5 bases). CDR1 and CDR2 from the germline V gene are MNHEY and SMNVEV (reference sequence). V was clipped by 2 bases and J by 0 bases, with 5 bases between them. This CDR3 has 14 amino acids.

The V call is TRBV19, the J call TRBJ2-1; TRBD1 matches at 8 bases. This CDR3 has 18 residues. Looked up from germline, CDR1 is LNHDA and CDR2 is SQIVND (reference sequence). Trimming took 3 bases from V and 0 from J; bases not matched to a gene: 10. The CDR3 loop is CASSMTSHRGSSYNEQFF. The CDR3 DNA reads as TGTGCCAGTAGTATGACTTCCCACAGGGGGAGCTCCTACAATGAGCAGTTCTTC.

As concerns this clone: This sample includes further DNA sequences coding for the same CDR3. The V gene is TRBV11-2, the J gene TRBJ1-1, with a tentative D call TRBD1 (5 bases). Germline CDR1 SGHAT, CDR2 FQNNGV. This CDR3 comprises 15 residues. Trimming removed 5 bases from V and 2 bases from J, with 15 bases in between. In nucleotides, the CDR3 is TGTGCCAGCAGCCTGGTGGGGGGAGGAAACACTGAAGCTTTCTTT. Amino acid sequence: CASSLVGGGNTEAFF.

The rearrangement links TRBV7-2 to TRBJ2-7, with a possible D match to TRBD1 (6 bases). Per germline, CDR1 SGHTA and CDR2 FQGNSA. Between the trimmed V and J ends, which lost 5 bases and 3 bases, there was a span of 14 bases. The CDR3 is 14 residues long. DNA for the CDR3: TGTGCCAGCAGCCCCGGGACATTTTTCTACGAGCAGTACTTC. It translates to CASSPGTFFYEQYF. The full variable domain, rest sourced from reference TRBV7-2 and TRBJ2-7, is GAGVSQSPSNKVTEKGKDVELRCDPISGHTALYWYRQSLGQGLEFLIYFQGNSAPDKSGLPSDRFSAERTGGSVSTLTIQRTQQEDSAVYLCASSPGTFFYEQYFGPGTRLTVT.

This chain links TRBV2 with TRBJ1-3; perhaps TRBD1 as D (5 bases). This CDR3 spans 17 amino acids. Trimming removed 3 bases from V and 4 bases from J, with 19 bases in between. CDR1 is SNHLY and CDR2 is FYNNEI in the germline V gene. CDR3 DNA sequence: TGTGCCAGCAGTGAGTTAACAGGCCGGAGAGCGGGAAACACCATATATTTT. Protein product: CASSELTGRRAGNTIYF.

The chain couples TRBV13 to TRBJ2-7; 7 nucleotides align to TRBD1. With V trimmed by 5 bases and J by 6 bases, 13 bases remained unmatched. The CDR3 contains 15 residues. Germline values: CDR1 PRHDT, CDR2 FYEKMQ (reference sequence). For the CDR3, the DNA is TGTGCCAGCAGCGCCGCTTGGACAGGAGAACGCGAGCAGTACTTC. This sequence encodes CASSAAWTGEREQYF.

The chain uses TRBV29-1 and TRBJ1-1; 7 bases fit TRBD1. Germline assignment: CDR1 SQVTM and CDR2 ANQGSEA. V shed 5 bases, J shed 7 bases, and the junction held 10 bases outside the gene matches. CDR3 size: 13 residues. The DNA for the CDR3 is TGCAGCGTTTTCGGACAGGCCCGCGGTGAAGCTTTCTTT. Translated, it gives CSVFGQARGEAFF.

This clone was observed a single time. The rearrangement joins TRBV29-1 to TRBJ2-5, with 7 positions matching TRBD2. The CDR3 sequence is 12 residues long. V was clipped by 4 bases and J by 5 bases; unmatched bases: 4. Germline CDR1 and CDR2: SQVTM and ANQGSEA. The CDR3 coding sequence is TGCAGCGTTGTAGGACTAGAGGAGACCCAGTACTTC. This sequence encodes CSVVGLEETQYF.

The rearrangement uses TRBV5-4 and TRBJ1-2, with 7 positions matching TRBD1. Germline loops: CDR1 SGHNT, CDR2 YYREEE (reference sequence). The length of the CDR3 is 15 residues. V gave up 4 bases and J gave up 0 bases; unmatched junction bases: 6. The CDR3 sequence is CASSRQGTANYGYTF. Here the CDR3 DNA reads TGTGCCAGCAGCCGACAAGGGACAGCTAACTATGGCTACACCTTC. The full variable domain, with the rest looked up from reference TRBV5-4 and TRBJ1-2, is ETGVTQSPTHLIKTRGQQVTLRCSSQSGHNTVSWYQQALGQGPQFIFQYYREEENGRGNFPPRFSGLQFPNYSSELNVNALELDDSALYLCASSRQGTANYGYTFGSGTRLTVV.

This clone was seen only once. The chain recombines TRBV7-2 with TRBJ2-1; TRBD2 matches 8 bases. V lost 6 bases and J lost 5; bases outside the gene matches: 6. Germline V CDR1 and CDR2: SGHTA, FQGNSA. This CDR3 region has 14 residues. The CDR3 here is CASRRPGRDNEQFF. The DNA of the CDR3 is TGTGCCAGCAGACGGCCCGGGAGGGACAATGAGCAGTTCTTC.